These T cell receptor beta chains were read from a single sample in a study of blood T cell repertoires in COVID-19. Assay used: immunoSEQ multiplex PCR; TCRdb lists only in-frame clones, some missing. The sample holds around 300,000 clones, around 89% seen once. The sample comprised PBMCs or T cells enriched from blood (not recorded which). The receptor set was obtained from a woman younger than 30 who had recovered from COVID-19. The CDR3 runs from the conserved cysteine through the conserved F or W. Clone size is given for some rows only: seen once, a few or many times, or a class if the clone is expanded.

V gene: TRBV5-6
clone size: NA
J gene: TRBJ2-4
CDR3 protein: CASSLIAGGAKNIQYF

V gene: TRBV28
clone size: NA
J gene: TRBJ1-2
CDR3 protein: CASSAPTRGVYGYTF

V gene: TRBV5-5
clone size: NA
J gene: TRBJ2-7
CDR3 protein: CASSFLQGVSYEQYF

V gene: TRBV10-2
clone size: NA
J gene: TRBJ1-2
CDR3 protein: CASSASGQGTHGYTF

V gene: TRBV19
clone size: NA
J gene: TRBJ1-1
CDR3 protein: CASSATRGTGVVGEAFF

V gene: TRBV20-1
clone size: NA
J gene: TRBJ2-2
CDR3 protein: CSASLIPVGELFF

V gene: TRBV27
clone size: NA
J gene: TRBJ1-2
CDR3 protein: CASSLAEGQGFPSYTF

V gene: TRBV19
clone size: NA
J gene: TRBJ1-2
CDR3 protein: CASSIDRAQGYTF

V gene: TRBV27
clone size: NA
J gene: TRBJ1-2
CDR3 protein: CASSPGVSVNGYTF

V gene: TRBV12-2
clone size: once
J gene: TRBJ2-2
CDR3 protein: CASRPRFAGVTGELFF

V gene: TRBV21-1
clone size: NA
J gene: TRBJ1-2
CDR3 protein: CASSTSQGMGVYGYTF

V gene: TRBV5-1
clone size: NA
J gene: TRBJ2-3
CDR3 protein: CASRHLGAGGTDTQYF

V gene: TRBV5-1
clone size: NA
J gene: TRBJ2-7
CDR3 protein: CASSLAGLAGGLSYEQYF

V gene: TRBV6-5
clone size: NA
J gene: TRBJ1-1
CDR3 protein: CASSYSGGLVAFF

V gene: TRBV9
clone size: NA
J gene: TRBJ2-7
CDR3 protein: CASSAGGEQYF

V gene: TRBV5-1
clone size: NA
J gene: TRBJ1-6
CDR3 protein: CASSLVGTGFTYNSPLHF

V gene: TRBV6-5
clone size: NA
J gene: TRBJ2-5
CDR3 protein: CASSRGTRAETQYF